This T cell receptor (beta chain) was captured in a study of PD-1 and CTLA-4 blockade in melanoma. The assay was immunoSEQ multiplex PCR, and TCRdb's table has in-frame clones only and misses some. This table has about 21,000 clones, more than 70% appearing once. The CDR3 extends over 17 amino acids. CDR1 is SGHVS and CDR2 is FNYEAQ in the germline V gene. The junction had 9 bases not matched to a gene; V was cut back by 3 bases and J by 4 bases. Sequenced here: CD8+ T cells from peripheral blood, sampled before anti-PD-1 treatment. V usage is TRBV7-6 and J usage is TRBJ2-5; 12 bases match TRBD2. This receptor was obtained from a human donor with melanoma. The CDR3 DNA sequence: TGTGCCAGCAGCTTCCTCCTAGCGGGGGGGCAGGGAGAGACCCAGTACTTC. It yields the protein CASSFLLAGGQGETQYF.